This TCR beta chain was obtained from a study of OX40 agonist ivuxolimab in advanced cancers. With regard to this clone: Its antigen remains unidentified.

The data were produced by immunoSEQ multiplex PCR, yet TCRdb's version contains in-frame clones alone and is incomplete. The sample has about 51,000 clones, 80% to 85% seen once. Study-level findings and limits: No determination was made of the antigen specificity of the expanded peripheral T cells. More expanded clones were seen, on average, in CD8+ T cells than in CD4+. Both blood CD4+ and CD8+ T cells showed clonal growth by week 6 at 0.1 to 3.0 mg/kg.

The V gene's germline CDR1 is ENHRY and CDR2 SYGVKD. V was cut by 2 bases and J by 2 bases, with 9 bases left in between. This CDR3 spans 14 amino acids. V usage is TRBV10-3 and J usage is TRBJ1-1, with no clear D. This clonotype originated in an adult with an advanced solid tumor such as melanoma, head and neck, liver or kidney cancer. Sequencing used CD4+ or CD8+ T cells sorted from blood, obtained in a trial of the OX40 agonist ivuxolimab. CDR3 nucleotides: TGTGCCATCAGTGAGGATTACAGAAACACTGAAGCTTTCTTT. It is translated as CAISEDYRNTEAFF.